The entry below gives a single T cell receptor (beta chain) sequence along with its context. Its matching antigen is unknown. The method was immunoSEQ multiplex PCR; TCRdb's version includes in-frame clones alone and lacks a portion of them. Here the sample spans fewer than 25,000 clones, approximately 88% being singletons. The data were obtained in a study of T cell clones after liver transplantation. Turning to the study itself: Pre-transplant mixed lymphocyte reactions yielded third-party-reactive TCRbeta sequences as comparators for graft-donor-reactive sequences. Tolerant meant at least one year fully off immunosuppression without liver enzymes above twice normal. General study findings and limits: Graft donor-reactive T cells possibly entered the graft instead of undergoing deletion.

The V end was cut by 2 bases, the J end by 4 bases, with 9 bases between. The CDR3 contains 13 residues. Looked up from germline, CDR1 is MDHEN and CDR2 is SYDVKM. This sequence was found in a human donor who received a liver transplant. The specimen was CD8+ T cells from blood, collected before liver transplant. The J gene is TRBJ2-7, the V gene TRBV28, with D possibly matching TRBD2 (5 bases). The CDR3 DNA is TGTGCCAGCAGTTTAATCCCGGGATACGAGCAGTACTTC. The encoded protein is CASSLIPGYEQYF.